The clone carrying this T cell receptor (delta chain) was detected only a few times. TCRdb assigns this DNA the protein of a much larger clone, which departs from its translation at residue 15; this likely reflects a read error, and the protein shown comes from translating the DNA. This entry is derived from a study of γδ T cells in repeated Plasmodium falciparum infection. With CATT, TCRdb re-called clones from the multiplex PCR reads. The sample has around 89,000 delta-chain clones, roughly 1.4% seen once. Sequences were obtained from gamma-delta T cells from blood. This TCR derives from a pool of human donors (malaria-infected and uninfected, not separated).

Here the CDR3 DNA reads TGTGCCTTTAGGATGAGAATGGACCGGCCTACGGGGATTCGGTGCACCGATAAACTCATCTTT. Amino acid sequence: CAFRMRMDRPTGIRCTDKLIF. The J gene is TRDJ1, the V gene TRDV3; a weak D match, TRDD3 (6 bases). Per the germline V gene, CDR1 is TVYSNPD and CDR2 is GDNSRS (reference sequence). The germline V and J ends were trimmed by 0 bases and 1 base, with 33 bases remaining between them. The CDR3 runs to 21 residues.